This T cell receptor beta chain is drawn from a study of CXCR3-negative and CXCR3-positive naive CD8 T cells. Study outcomes and limitations: TRB CDR3 properties were used to infer TCR strength, and surface CD5 was comparable between naive subsets. Once cells were cryopreserved, CXCR3 expression went down partly, and most assays used fresh PBMCs. CXCR3-positive naive cells carried more hydrophobic TRB CDR3s than CXCR3-negative naive cells did.

With UMI labels, 5' RACE was used to prepare the TRB cDNA libraries. TCRdb re-called the 5' RACE reads and gives one entry per CDR3 protein, without DNA. This sample's table has about 120,000 distinct CDR3 sequences. CD45RO-CCR7+CD27+CD95- cells counted as naive CD8+ T cells. The CDR3 totals 15 residues. The germline CDR1 and CDR2 sequences are SGHDT and YYEEEE. As for this clonotype: What it recognizes is unknown.

The sequence was collected from a human donor in good health. Some clones in this sample may be carry-over from other donors' samples. The chain is built from TRBV5-6 and TRBJ2-5; TCRdb's D gene call, TRBD1, goes unchecked for lack of DNA. The sequenced sample consisted of naive CXCR3+ CD8+ T cells from blood. Subset specified: CD45RO-CCR7+CD27+CD95- naive CD8+ T cells expressing CXCR3 (TNR3+). CDR3 sequence: CASSRAGAGKETQYF. Drawing the rest from reference TRBV5-6 and TRBJ2-5, the complete variable domain is DAGVTQSPTHLIKTRGQQVTLRCSPKSGHDTVSWYQQALGQGPQFIFQYYEEEERQRGNFPDRFSGHQFPNYSSELNVNALLLGDSALYLCASSRAGAGKETQYFGPGTRLLVL.